A single sample is the source of the 25 T cell receptor beta chains below, sequenced in a study of cytomegalovirus exposure and HLA in healthy donors. PCR employed 60 Vbeta and 13 Jbeta primers. The method was immunoSEQ multiplex PCR; TCRdb's version includes in-frame clones alone and lacks a portion of them. This sample has about 110,000 clones, with 65% to 80% found just once. The specimen sequenced was PBMCs. The receptor set was obtained from a male donor in good health and CMV-seropositive.

J is TRBJ1-5 and V is TRBV7-8; TRBD1 might be the D (6 bases). The germline CDR1 and CDR2 sequences are SGHVS and FQNEAQ. The CDR3 is 18 residues long. The V gene lost 0 bases and the J gene lost 9 bases, with 24 bases spanning the gap. The CDR3 DNA follows: TGTGCCAGCAGCTTAGCGCTTTTCAGGGACATCCAGCCGCGGCCCCAGCATTTT. Protein product: CASSLALFRDIQPRPQHF.

V usage is TRBV6-1 and J usage is TRBJ2-5; the D gene is possibly TRBD2 (6 bases). The J call is doubtful: the DNA matches TRBJ2-7 better. CDR3 length equals 14 residues. Germline values: CDR1 MNHNS, CDR2 SASEGT. The CDR3 region has the DNA TGTGCCAGCAGTCGAAGTAGCGGTTCCTACGAGCAGTACTTC. It yields the protein CASSRSSGSYEQYF.

V and J are TRBV6-5 and TRBJ2-5, with TRBD1 as a possible D gene (5 bases). Germline V gives CDR1 MNHEY, CDR2 SVGAGI. V was pared by 2 bases and J by 5 bases, with 18 bases between. This CDR3 has 16 residues. The CDR3 nucleotides read TGTGCCAGCAGTTACCCCTTTGCAGGGCCGGGTGAGACCCAGTACTTC. Encoded protein: CASSYPFAGPGETQYF.

This clone was seen a few times. V is TRBV4-3 and J is TRBJ2-4; D is possibly TRBD2 (6 bases). Germline V gene lookup returns CDR1 LGHNA and CDR2 YSLEER. The CDR3 loop spans 16 amino acids. The V and J ends lost 0 bases and 1 base respectively, with 10 bases between them. CDR3 nucleotides: TGCGCCAGCAGCCAAGAAGGAGGGAGGGCCAAAAACATTCAGTACTTC. This sequence encodes CASSQEGGRAKNIQYF.

The genes are TRBV19 and TRBJ2-1; the match to TRBD2 covers 11 bases. V dropped 4 bases and J dropped 2; count of bases not matched to a gene: 7. This CDR3 contains 17 residues. Per the germline V gene, CDR1 is LNHDA and CDR2 is SQIVND (reference sequence). Written as DNA, the CDR3 is TGTGCCAGTAGTAAGACTAGCGGGGCCACTCCCTACAATGAGCAGTTCTTC. This encodes CASSKTSGATPYNEQFF.

The gene calls are TRBV15 and TRBJ2-1; 10 bases map to TRBD2. J was trimmed by 8 bases and V by 5 bases; bases with no gene match: 9. The CDR3 consists of 15 residues. In germline, CDR1 is LNHNV, CDR2 YYDKDF (reference sequence). The DNA for the CDR3 is TGTGCCACCAGCGATCTGGGACTAGCGAGTTATGAGCAGTTCTTC. Amino acids: CATSDLGLASYEQFF.

This clone was seen a few times. The chain employs TRBV19 and TRBJ1-1, with D possibly matching TRBD1 (5 bases). The CDR3 length is 14 residues. Trimming took off 3 bases at V and 1 base at J, with 9 bases between the two ends. Germline CDR1 and CDR2: LNHDA and SQIVND (reference sequence). CDR3 nucleotide sequence: TGTGCCAGTAGTATCTGGGGCAGGAACACTGAAGCTTTCTTT. This encodes CASSIWGRNTEAFF. Complete variable domain (other parts from reference TRBV19 and TRBJ1-1): DGGITQSPKYLFRKEGQNVTLSCEQNLNHDAMYWYRQDPGQGLRLIYYSQIVNDFQKGDIAEGYSVSREKKESFPLTVTSAQKNPTAFYLCASSIWGRNTEAFFGQGTRLTVV.

CDR3 residues: CSVVLPSYEQYF. The CDR3 nucleotides read TGCAGCGTTGTACTACCCTCCTACGAGCAGTACTTC. This chain links TRBV29-1 with TRBJ2-7; D is ambiguous. The CDR3 runs to 12 residues. V lost 4 bases and J lost 0, with 7 bases in between. CDR1 and CDR2 from the germline V gene are SQVTM and ANQGSEA.

The chain uses TRBV4-1 and TRBJ1-2; D perhaps matches TRBD1 (6 bases). The CDR3 sequence is 15 residues long. V was cut by 2 bases and J by 3 bases, with 13 bases left in between. The germline V gene encodes CDR1 MGHRA and CDR2 YSYEKL. The CDR3, as DNA: TGCGCCAGCAGCCAACTGGGAGGGGGGGACTATGGCTACACCTTC. Protein product: CASSQLGGGDYGYTF.

V is TRBV5-1 and J is TRBJ2-7, with 8 positions matching TRBD1. The germline gives CDR1 SGHRS, CDR2 YFSETQ. This CDR3 spans 16 amino acids. J lost 4 bases, V lost 2 bases, and 11 bases had no gene match. CDR3 sequence reads: CASSLPFVTGDYEQYF. In nucleotides, the CDR3 is TGCGCCAGCAGCTTACCTTTCGTGACAGGGGATTACGAGCAGTACTTC.

The table lists this clone with a few counts. The chain uses TRBV7-3 and TRBJ2-5; 13 positions match TRBD2. The CDR3 is made up of 16 amino acids. Germline loops: CDR1 SGHTA, CDR2 FQGTGA. V trimming: 3 bases; J trimming: 5 bases; junction bases outside the gene matches: 6. The CDR3 protein is CASSFTSGGDRETQYF. CDR3 sequence (DNA): TGTGCCAGCAGCTTCACTAGCGGGGGGGATAGGGAGACCCAGTACTTC. The variable domain in full, with the rest retrieved from reference TRBV7-3 and TRBJ2-5, is GAGVSQTPSNKVTEKGKYVELRCDPISGHTALYWYRQSLGQGPEFLIYFQGTGAADDSGLPNDRFFAVRPEGSVSTLKIQRTERGDSAVYLCASSFTSGGDRETQYFGPGTRLLVL.

The gene calls are TRBV28 and TRBJ1-1; tentatively, D is TRBD1 (5 bases). The CDR3 spans 14 residues. CDR1 is MDHEN, CDR2 SYDVKM, per germline. V was shortened by 6 bases and J by 1 base, with 12 bases between the two germline ends. CDR3 amino acids: CASRPSRGNTEAFF. The CDR3 nucleotides are TGTGCCAGCAGACCCTCAAGGGGGAACACTGAAGCTTTCTTT. Filled out from reference TRBV28 and TRBJ1-1, the complete variable domain reads DVKVTQSSRYLVKRTGEKVFLECVQDMDHENMFWYRQDPGLGLRLIYFSYDVKMKEKGDIPEGYSVSREKKERFSLILESASTNQTSMYLCASRPSRGNTEAFFGQGTRLTVV.

The chain joins TRBV25-1 to TRBJ1-2; a possible D gene is TRBD1 (5 bases). The CDR3 has 14 residues. Trimming removed 5 bases at V and 6 bases at J, with 16 bases between. Germline lookup yields CDR1 MGHDK and CDR2 SYGVNS. DNA of the CDR3: TGTGCCAGCAGTCGTTTCACCGGGGGGAATGGCTACACCTTC. Amino acids: CASSRFTGGNGYTF.

The J gene is TRBJ2-1, the V gene TRBV5-1, with 7 bases aligning to TRBD2. Germline CDR1 SGHRS, CDR2 YFSETQ. The CDR3 contains 15 residues. V shed 0 bases and J 8 bases; nucleotides not matched to a gene: 8. CDR3 DNA sequence: TGCGCCAGCAGCTTGGGCCAGCGGGGCCTCGATGAGCAGTTCTTC. This sequence encodes CASSLGQRGLDEQFF.

The chain couples TRBV28 to TRBJ1-1; D possibly corresponds to TRBD1 (6 bases). The V end lost 5 bases, the J end lost 1 base, and 14 bases lay between the germline ends. Germline loops: CDR1 MDHEN, CDR2 SYDVKM. The CDR3 totals 15 residues. CDR3 DNA: TGTGCCAGCAGTGTGAGGACAGCCACGAACACTGAAGCTTTCTTT. Amino acid sequence: CASSVRTATNTEAFF.

This clone was detected a few times. The rearrangement uses TRBV4-1 and TRBJ2-1, with D maybe TRBD1 (6 bases). The CDR3 covers 15 residues. Trimming stripped 3 bases from V and 4 bases from J, with 13 bases between. In germline, CDR1 is MGHRA, CDR2 YSYEKL. CDR3 sequence: CASSQLGTYYNEQFF. The CDR3 coding sequence is TGCGCCAGCAGCCAGCTAGGGACATATTACAATGAGCAGTTCTTC.

The rearrangement uses TRBV28 and TRBJ2-7; TRBD2 is a possible D gene (6 bases). V lost 3 bases and J lost 1, with 13 bases in between. This CDR3 is 15 amino acids long. The germline CDR1 and CDR2 sequences are MDHEN and SYDVKM. The CDR3 bases are TGTGCCAGCAGTTTGAGAATCAGCGGGTCCTACGAGCAGTACTTC. Its protein is CASSLRISGSYEQYF.

The chain carries TRBV7-2 and TRBJ2-5; 13 nucleotides line up with TRBD2. CDR1 SGHTA and CDR2 FQGNSA come from the germline V gene. The ends lost 2 bases at V and 5 bases at J; junction bases unmatched: 5. CDR3 length equals 16 residues. CDR3 in DNA: TGTGCCAGCAGCTTACCTAGGACTAGCGGGAGTGAGACCCAGTACTTC. Translating it yields CASSLPRTSGSETQYF.

This clone was counted a few times. The rearrangement joins TRBV5-5 to TRBJ2-1; the match to TRBD2 covers 11 bases. The CDR3 has 17 amino acids. V lost 2 bases, J lost 5 bases, and 9 bases stayed unmatched. Germline assignment: CDR1 SGHKS and CDR2 YYEKEE (reference sequence). In DNA, the CDR3 is TGTGCCAGCAGCTTCGGGGCTAGCGGGGGGTATAACAATGAGCAGTTCTTC. This gives the protein CASSFGASGGYNNEQFF.

The chain recombines TRBV13 with TRBJ1-1; D is unclear. V shed 3 bases and J shed 1 base, with 6 bases lying between them. The CDR3 consists of 13 residues. CDR1 and CDR2 from the germline V gene are PRHDT and FYEKMQ (reference sequence). DNA for the CDR3: TGTGCCAGCAGCTTCCGACAGAACACTGAAGCTTTCTTT. Translating gives CASSFRQNTEAFF.

The sample holds a few counts of this clone. The V call is TRBV14, the J call TRBJ2-7; no clear D gene. V was cut by 2 bases and J by 3 bases, with 5 bases left in between. Germline V gene data show CDR1 as SGHDN and CDR2 as FVKESK. This CDR3 has 12 amino acids. As DNA, the CDR3 is TGTGCCAGCAGCCAATCCCGCTACGAGCAGTACTTC. Encoded protein: CASSQSRYEQYF.

The chain carries TRBV5-1 and TRBJ1-1, with D perhaps matching TRBD1 (5 bases). V lost 0 bases and J 3 bases, leaving 21 bases between the germline ends. Germline values: CDR1 SGHRS, CDR2 YFSETQ. The CDR3 has 18 amino acids. The CDR3 nucleotides are TGCGCCAGCAGCTTGGCCTCCGGGACCCTCGGGAGTGACACTGAAGCTTTCTTT. Its protein product is CASSLASGTLGSDTEAFF.

In its sample, this clone was seen a few times. The chain couples TRBV4-3 to TRBJ2-1, with 9 bases that match TRBD2. The CDR3 totals 17 residues. CDR1 is LGHNA and CDR2 is YSLEER in the germline V gene. V lost 4 bases and J lost 12; bases outside the gene matches: 19. This CDR3 is CASSLRYDGGGAFGQFF. In DNA form, the CDR3 reads TGCGCCAGCAGCCTACGATACGATGGCGGGGGGGCCTTCGGGCAGTTCTTC.

The count of this clone is one. The rearrangement joins TRBV7-3 to TRBJ1-6; perhaps TRBD1 as D (5 bases). V lost 2 bases to trimming and J lost 8 bases, with 16 bases between them. The length of the CDR3 is 16 residues. Germline V CDR1 and CDR2: SGHTA, FQGTGA. CDR3 sequence (DNA): TGTGCCAGCAGCTTACGTGGGGGGGACTGGGATTCACCCCTCCACTTT. It specifies CASSLRGGDWDSPLHF.

V usage is TRBV28 and J usage is TRBJ1-1, with D tentatively TRBD1 (6 bases). Germline-derived CDR1 and CDR2 are MDHEN and SYDVKM. The CDR3 runs to 13 residues. V shed 8 bases and J shed 4 bases, with 14 bases lying between them. Here the CDR3 DNA reads TGTGCCAGCCGATTAGGGGGTCGCACTGAAGCTTTCTTT. It codes for CASRLGGRTEAFF.